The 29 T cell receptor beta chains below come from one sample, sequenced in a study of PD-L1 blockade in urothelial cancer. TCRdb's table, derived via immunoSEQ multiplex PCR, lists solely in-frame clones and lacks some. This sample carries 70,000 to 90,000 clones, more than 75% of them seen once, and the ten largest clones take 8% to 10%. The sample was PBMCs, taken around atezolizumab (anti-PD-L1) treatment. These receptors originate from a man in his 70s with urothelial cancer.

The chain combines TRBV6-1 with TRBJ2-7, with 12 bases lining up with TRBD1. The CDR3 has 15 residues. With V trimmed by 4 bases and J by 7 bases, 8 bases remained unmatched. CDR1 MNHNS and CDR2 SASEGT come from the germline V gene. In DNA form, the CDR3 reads TGTGCCAGCAGTGGATGGGACAGGGGGCGAAAAGAGCAGTACTTC. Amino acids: CASSGWDRGRKEQYF.

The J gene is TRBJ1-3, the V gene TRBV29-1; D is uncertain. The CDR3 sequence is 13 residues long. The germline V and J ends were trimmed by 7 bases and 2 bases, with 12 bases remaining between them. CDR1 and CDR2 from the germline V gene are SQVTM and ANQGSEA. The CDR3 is CSAGAGTGNTIYF. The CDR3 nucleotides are TGCAGCGCCGGCGCCGGGACTGGAAACACCATATATTTT.

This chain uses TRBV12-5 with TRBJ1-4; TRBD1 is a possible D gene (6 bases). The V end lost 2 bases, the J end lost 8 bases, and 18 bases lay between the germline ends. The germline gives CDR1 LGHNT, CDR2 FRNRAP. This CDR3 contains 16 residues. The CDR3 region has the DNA TGTGCTAGTGGTTTGATCACAACGACAGGAGGAGAAAAACTGTTTTTT. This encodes CASGLITTTGGEKLFF. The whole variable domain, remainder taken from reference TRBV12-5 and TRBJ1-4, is DARVTQTPRHKVTEMGQEVTMRCQPILGHNTVFWYRQTMMQGLELLAYFRNRAPLDDSGMPKDRFSAEMPDATLATLKIQPSEPRDSAVYFCASGLITTTGGEKLFFGSGTQLSVL.

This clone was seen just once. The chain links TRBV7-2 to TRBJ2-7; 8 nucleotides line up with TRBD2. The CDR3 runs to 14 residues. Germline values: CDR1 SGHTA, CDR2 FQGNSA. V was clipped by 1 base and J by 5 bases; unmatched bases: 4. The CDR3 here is CASSLVGRGDEQYF. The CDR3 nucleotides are TGTGCCAGCAGCTTAGTCGGGAGGGGCGACGAGCAGTACTTC.

CDR3 bases: TGTGCCAGCAGACCGGGACACAACACCGGGGAGCTGTTTTTT. Its translation is CASRPGHNTGELFF. The chain recombines TRBV2 with TRBJ2-2; possibly TRBD1 for D (6 bases). V gave up 6 bases and J gave up 2 bases, with 10 bases separating them. Germline V gene data show CDR1 as SNHLY and CDR2 as FYNNEI. This CDR3 region has 14 residues.

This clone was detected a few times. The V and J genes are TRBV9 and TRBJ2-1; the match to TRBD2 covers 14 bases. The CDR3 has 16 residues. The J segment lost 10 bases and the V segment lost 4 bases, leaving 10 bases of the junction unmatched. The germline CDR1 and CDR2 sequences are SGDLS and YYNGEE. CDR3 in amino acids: CASSPRTSGRYGEQFF. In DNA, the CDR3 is TGTGCCAGCAGCCCGCGGACTAGCGGGAGGTACGGAGAGCAGTTCTTC. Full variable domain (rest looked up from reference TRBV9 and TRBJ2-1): DSGVTQTPKHLITATGQRVTLRCSPRSGDLSVYWYQQSLDQGLQFLIQYYNGEERAKGNILERFSAQQFPDLHSELNLSSLELGDSALYFCASSPRTSGRYGEQFFGPGTRLTVL.

As DNA, the CDR3 is TGTGCCAGCAGTTACCGGCCGGAGCGCTATGGCTACACCTTC. Protein sequence: CASSYRPERYGYTF. This chain connects TRBV6-6 to TRBJ1-2; D uncertain. CDR3 length: 14 amino acids. Per the germline V gene, CDR1 is MNHNY and CDR2 is SVGAGI (reference sequence). V shed 2 bases and J shed 4 bases, with 11 bases lying between them.

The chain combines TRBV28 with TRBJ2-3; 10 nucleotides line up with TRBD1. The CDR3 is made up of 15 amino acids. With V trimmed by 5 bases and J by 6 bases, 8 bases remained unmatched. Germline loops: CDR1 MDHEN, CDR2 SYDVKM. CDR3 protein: CASSMDRGYSDTQYF. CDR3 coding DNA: TGTGCCAGCAGTATGGACAGGGGGTATTCGGATACGCAGTATTTT.

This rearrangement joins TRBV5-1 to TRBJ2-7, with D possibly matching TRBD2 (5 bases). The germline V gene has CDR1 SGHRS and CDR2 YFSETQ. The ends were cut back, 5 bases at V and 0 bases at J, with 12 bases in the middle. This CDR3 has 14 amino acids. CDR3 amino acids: CASRDGADSYEQYF. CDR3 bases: TGCGCCAGCAGAGATGGAGCGGACTCCTACGAGCAGTACTTC.

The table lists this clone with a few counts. The CDR3: CASSLEGTAKLFF. CDR3 in DNA: TGTGCCAGCAGCCTCGAAGGGACAGCTAAACTGTTTTTT. V usage is TRBV6-1 and J usage is TRBJ1-4; 7 bases map to TRBD1. Germline CDR1 is MNHNS and CDR2 is SASEGT. CDR3 length: 13 residues. J lost 11 bases, V lost 6 bases, and 9 bases had no gene match.

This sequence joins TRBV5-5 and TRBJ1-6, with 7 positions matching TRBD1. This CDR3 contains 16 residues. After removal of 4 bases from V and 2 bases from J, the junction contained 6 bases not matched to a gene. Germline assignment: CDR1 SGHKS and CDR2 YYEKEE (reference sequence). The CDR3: CASSQEDRTYNSPLHF. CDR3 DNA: TGTGCCAGCAGCCAAGAGGACAGGACCTATAATTCACCCCTCCACTTT.

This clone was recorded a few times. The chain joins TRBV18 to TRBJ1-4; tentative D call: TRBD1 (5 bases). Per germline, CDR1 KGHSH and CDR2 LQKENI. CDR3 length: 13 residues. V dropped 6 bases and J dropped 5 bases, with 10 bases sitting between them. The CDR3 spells CASSPDRNEKLFF. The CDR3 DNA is TGTGCCAGCTCCCCCGACAGAAATGAAAAACTGTTTTTT.

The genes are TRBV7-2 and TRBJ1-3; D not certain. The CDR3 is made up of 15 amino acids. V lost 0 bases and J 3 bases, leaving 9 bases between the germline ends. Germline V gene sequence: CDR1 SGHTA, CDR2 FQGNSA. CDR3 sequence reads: CASSLATARGNTIYF. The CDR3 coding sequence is TGTGCCAGCAGCTTAGCAACAGCCCGTGGAAACACCATATATTTT.

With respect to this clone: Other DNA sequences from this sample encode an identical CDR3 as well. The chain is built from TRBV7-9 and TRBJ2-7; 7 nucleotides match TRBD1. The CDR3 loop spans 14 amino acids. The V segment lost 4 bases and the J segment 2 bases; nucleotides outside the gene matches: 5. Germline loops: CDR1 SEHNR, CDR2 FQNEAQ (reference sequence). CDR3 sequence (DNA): TGTGCCAGCAGCTCGGGACAGCGACCCTACGAGCAGTACTTC. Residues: CASSSGQRPYEQYF.

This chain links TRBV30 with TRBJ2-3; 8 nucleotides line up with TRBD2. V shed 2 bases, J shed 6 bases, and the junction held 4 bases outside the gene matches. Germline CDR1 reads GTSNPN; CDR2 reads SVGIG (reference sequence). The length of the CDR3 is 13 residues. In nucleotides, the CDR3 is TGTGCCTGGAGTTATAGCGGGACCGATACGCAGTATTTT. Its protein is CAWSYSGTDTQYF. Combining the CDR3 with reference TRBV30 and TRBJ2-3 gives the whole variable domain SQTIHQWPATLVQPVGSPLSLECTVEGTSNPNLYWYRQAAGRGLQLLFYSVGIGQISSEVPQNLSASRPQDRQFILSSKKLLLSDSGFYLCAWSYSGTDTQYFGPGTRLTVL.

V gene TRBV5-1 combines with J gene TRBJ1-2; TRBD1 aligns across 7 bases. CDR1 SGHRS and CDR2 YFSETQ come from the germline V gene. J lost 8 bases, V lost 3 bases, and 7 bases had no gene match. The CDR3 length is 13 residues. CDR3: CASSSQDRDGYTF. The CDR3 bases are TGCGCCAGCAGCTCCCAAGACAGGGACGGCTACACCTTC.

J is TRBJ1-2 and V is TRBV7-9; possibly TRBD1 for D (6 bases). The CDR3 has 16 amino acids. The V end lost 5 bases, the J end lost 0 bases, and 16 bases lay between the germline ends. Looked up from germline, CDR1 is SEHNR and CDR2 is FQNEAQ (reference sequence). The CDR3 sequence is CASSPSGQTSNYGYTF. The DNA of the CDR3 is TGTGCCAGCAGCCCCTCTGGACAGACCTCTAACTATGGCTACACCTTC. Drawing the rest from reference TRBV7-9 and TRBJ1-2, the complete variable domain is DTGVSQNPRHKITKRGQNVTFRCDPISEHNRLYWYRQTLGQGPEFLTYFQNEAQLEKSRLLSDRFSAERPKGSFSTLEIQRTEQGDSAMYLCASSPSGQTSNYGYTFGSGTRLTVV.

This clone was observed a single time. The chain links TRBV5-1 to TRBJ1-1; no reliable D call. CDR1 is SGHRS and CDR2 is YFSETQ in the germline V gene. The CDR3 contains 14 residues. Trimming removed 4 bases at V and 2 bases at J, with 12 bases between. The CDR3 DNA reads TGCGCCAGCAGCCCACGGACTGCCAACACTGAAGCTTTCTTT. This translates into CASSPRTANTEAFF.

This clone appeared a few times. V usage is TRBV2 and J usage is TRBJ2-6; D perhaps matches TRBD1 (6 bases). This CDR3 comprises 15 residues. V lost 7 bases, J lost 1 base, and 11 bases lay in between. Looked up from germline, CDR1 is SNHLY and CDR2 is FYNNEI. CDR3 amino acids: CASTLDRSGANVLTF. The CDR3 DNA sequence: TGTGCCAGCACTTTGGACAGATCTGGGGCCAACGTCCTGACTTTC.

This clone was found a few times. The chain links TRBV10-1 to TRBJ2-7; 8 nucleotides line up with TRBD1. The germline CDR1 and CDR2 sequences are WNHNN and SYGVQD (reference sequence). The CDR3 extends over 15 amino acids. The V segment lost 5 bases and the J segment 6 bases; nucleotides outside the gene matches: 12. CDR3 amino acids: CASSYGTGDQGEQYF. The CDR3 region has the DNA TGCGCCAGCAGTTATGGGACAGGTGACCAGGGCGAGCAGTACTTC.

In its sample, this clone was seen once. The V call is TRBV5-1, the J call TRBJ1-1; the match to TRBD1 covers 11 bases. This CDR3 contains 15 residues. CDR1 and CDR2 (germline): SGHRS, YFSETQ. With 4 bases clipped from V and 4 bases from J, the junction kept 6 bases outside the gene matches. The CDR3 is CASSREGTGGTEAFF. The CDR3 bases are TGCGCCAGCAGCAGGGAGGGGACAGGGGGCACTGAAGCTTTCTTT.

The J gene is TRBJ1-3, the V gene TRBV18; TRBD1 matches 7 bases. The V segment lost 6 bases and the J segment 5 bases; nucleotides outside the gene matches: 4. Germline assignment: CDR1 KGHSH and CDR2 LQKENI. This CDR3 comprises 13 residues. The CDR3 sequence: CASSRDRRNTIYF. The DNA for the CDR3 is TGTGCCAGCTCTCGGGACAGACGAAACACCATATATTTT.

CDR3 region: CASSLHSPGAGGYTF. CDR3 nucleotide sequence: TGTGCCAGCAGTTTACATTCTCCAGGGGCTGGTGGCTACACCTTC. The chain links TRBV28 to TRBJ1-2; TRBD1 is a possible D gene (6 bases). This CDR3 comprises 15 residues. V dropped 2 bases and J dropped 7 bases, with 17 bases sitting between them. The germline V gene has CDR1 MDHEN and CDR2 SYDVKM.

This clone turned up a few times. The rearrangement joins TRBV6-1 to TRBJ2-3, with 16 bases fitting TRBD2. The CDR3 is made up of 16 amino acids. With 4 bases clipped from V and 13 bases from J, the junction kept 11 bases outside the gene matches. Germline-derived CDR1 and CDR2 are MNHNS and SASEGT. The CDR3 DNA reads TGTGCCAGCAGTGCATCTTCCGGGACTAGCGGGGGGGCGGAGTATTTT. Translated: CASSASSGTSGGAEYF.

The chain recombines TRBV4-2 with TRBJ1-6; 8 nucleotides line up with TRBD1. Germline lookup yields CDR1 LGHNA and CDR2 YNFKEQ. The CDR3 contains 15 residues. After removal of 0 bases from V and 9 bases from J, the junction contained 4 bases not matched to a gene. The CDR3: CASSQDSGGLSPLHF. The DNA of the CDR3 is TGTGCCAGCAGCCAAGATTCAGGGGGCCTTTCACCCCTCCACTTT.

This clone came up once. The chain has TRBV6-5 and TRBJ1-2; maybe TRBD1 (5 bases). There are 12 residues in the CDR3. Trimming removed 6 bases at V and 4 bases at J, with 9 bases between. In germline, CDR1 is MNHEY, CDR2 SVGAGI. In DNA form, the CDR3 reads TGTGCCAGCAGCCAAGGGGCCTATGGCTACACCTTC. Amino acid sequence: CASSQGAYGYTF.

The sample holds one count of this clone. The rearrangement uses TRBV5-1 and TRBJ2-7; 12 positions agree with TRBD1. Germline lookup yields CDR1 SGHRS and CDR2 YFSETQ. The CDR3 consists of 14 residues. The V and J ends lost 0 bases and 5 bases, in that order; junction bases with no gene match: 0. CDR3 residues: CASSLGDRGHEQYF. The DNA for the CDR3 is TGCGCCAGCAGCTTGGGGGACAGGGGGCACGAGCAGTACTTC.

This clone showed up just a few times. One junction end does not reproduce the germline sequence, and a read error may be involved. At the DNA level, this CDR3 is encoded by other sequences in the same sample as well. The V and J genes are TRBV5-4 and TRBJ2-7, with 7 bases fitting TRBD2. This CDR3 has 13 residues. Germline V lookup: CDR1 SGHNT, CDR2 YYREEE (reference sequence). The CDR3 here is CASNLTGRDEQYF. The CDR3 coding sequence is TGCGCCAGCAACCTTACGGGGAGGGATGAGCAGTACTTC.

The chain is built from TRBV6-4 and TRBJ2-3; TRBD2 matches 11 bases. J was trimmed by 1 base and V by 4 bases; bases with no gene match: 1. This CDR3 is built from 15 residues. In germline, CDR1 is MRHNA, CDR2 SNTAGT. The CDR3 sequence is CASSGGLAGTDTQYF. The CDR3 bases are TGTGCCAGCAGTGGGGGACTAGCGGGCACAGATACGCAGTATTTT.